Listed below are T cell receptor beta chains from one sample, sequenced in a study of T cells after posttransplantation cyclophosphamide. Clones were read by immunoSEQ multiplex PCR, and TCRdb kept only the in-frame ones, dropping some. The sample has under 3,500 clones, roughly 81% seen once. The sequencing input was PBMCs. Every receptor here comes from a man aged 30 to 39 with a blood cancer, CMV-positive, and with a related stem cell donor. Both conserved end residues are part of each CDR3. The order of the fields is J gene, clone size, D gene, V gene, CDR3 protein, CDR3 DNA. The D gene is left open where the match is weak. Clone size is given for some rows only: seen once, a few or many times, or a class if the clone is expanded.

j_gene: TRBJ1-4
abundance: .
d_gene: TRBD1
v_gene: TRBV11-2
CDR3aa: CASSFDRGREKLFF
CDR3nt: TGTGCCAGCAGCTTTGACAGGGGTCGCGAAAAACTGTTTTTT

j_gene: TRBJ2-5
abundance: .
d_gene: .
v_gene: TRBV27
CDR3aa: CASSQNIGETQYF
CDR3nt: TGTGCCAGCAGTCAAAACATCGGGGAGACCCAGTACTTC

j_gene: TRBJ1-6
abundance: .
d_gene: .
v_gene: TRBV18
CDR3aa: CASSPMGQGISNSPLHF
CDR3nt: TGTGCCAGCTCACCAATGGGGCAGGGGATTTCGAATTCACCCCTCCACTTT

j_gene: TRBJ2-7
abundance: .
d_gene: .
v_gene: TRBV29-1
CDR3aa: CSVQTPSYEQYF
CDR3nt: TGCAGCGTTCAGACACCGTCCTACGAGCAGTACTTC

j_gene: TRBJ1-4
abundance: .
d_gene: .
v_gene: TRBV4-3
CDR3aa: CASSQDRGGTNWNEKLFF
CDR3nt: TGCGCCAGCAGCCAAGATAGGGGGGGAACCAACTGGAATGAAAAACTGTTTTTT

j_gene: TRBJ1-2
abundance: .
d_gene: TRBD1
v_gene: TRBV13
CDR3aa: CASSPGTGAGANYGYTF
CDR3nt: TGTGCCAGCAGCCCGGGGACAGGGGCGGGGGCTAACTATGGCTACACCTTC

j_gene: TRBJ1-1
abundance: .
d_gene: TRBD1
v_gene: TRBV5-1
CDR3aa: CASRGQGITEAFF
CDR3nt: TGCGCCAGCAGGGGACAGGGGATTACTGAAGCTTTCTTT

j_gene: TRBJ1-5
abundance: .
d_gene: .
v_gene: TRBV5-6
CDR3aa: CASSLGQLNNQPQHF
CDR3nt: TGTGCCAGCAGCTTGGGACAGTTAAACAATCAGCCCCAGCATTTT

j_gene: TRBJ2-1
abundance: .
d_gene: .
v_gene: TRBV10-2
CDR3aa: CASRQRNYNEQFF
CDR3nt: TGCGCCAGCCGACAGAGAAACTACAATGAGCAGTTCTTC

j_gene: TRBJ2-7
abundance: .
d_gene: TRBD2
v_gene: TRBV7-2
CDR3aa: CASSLVRWLAAYEQYF
CDR3nt: TGTGCCAGCAGCTTAGTAAGGTGGCTAGCGGCCTACGAGCAGTACTTC

j_gene: TRBJ2-6
abundance: .
d_gene: .
v_gene: TRBV5-1
CDR3aa: CASSLSRRFASGANVLTF
CDR3nt: TGCGCCAGCAGCTTGTCCAGGCGATTTGCCTCTGGGGCCAACGTCCTGACTTTC

j_gene: TRBJ2-7
abundance: .
d_gene: .
v_gene: TRBV7-6
CDR3aa: CASSNRVPGEQYF
CDR3nt: TGTGCCAGCAGCAACAGGGTTCCGGGCGAGCAGTACTTC

j_gene: TRBJ1-3
abundance: .
d_gene: .
v_gene: TRBV11-2
CDR3aa: CASSLDHRGFGNTIYF
CDR3nt: TGTGCCAGCAGCTTAGATCACCGGGGGTTTGGAAACACCATATATTTT

j_gene: TRBJ1-5
abundance: few
d_gene: .
v_gene: TRBV19
CDR3aa: CASSINFEFQPQHF
CDR3nt: TGTGCCAGTAGTATAAATTTCGAGTTTCAGCCCCAGCATTTT

j_gene: TRBJ2-5
abundance: .
d_gene: .
v_gene: TRBV11-2
CDR3aa: CASSLGLKETQYF
CDR3nt: TGTGCCAGCAGCTTAGGACTAAAAGAGACCCAGTACTTC

j_gene: TRBJ1-6
abundance: .
d_gene: .
v_gene: TRBV27
CDR3aa: CASSLRQGNSPLHF
CDR3nt: TGTGCCAGCAGTTTGAGGCAGGGAAATTCACCCCTCCACTTT

j_gene: TRBJ2-5
abundance: .
d_gene: .
v_gene: TRBV5-5
CDR3aa: CASGVQGLQETQYF
CDR3nt: TGTGCCAGCGGAGTACAGGGATTACAAGAGACCCAGTACTTC

j_gene: TRBJ2-1
abundance: .
d_gene: TRBD2
v_gene: TRBV5-8
CDR3aa: CASSRGTSPYNEQFF
CDR3nt: TGTGCCAGCAGCCGAGGGACTAGCCCGTACAATGAGCAGTTCTTC

j_gene: TRBJ2-1
abundance: .
d_gene: TRBD2
v_gene: TRBV27
CDR3aa: CASSQPSGRGGNEQFF
CDR3nt: TGTGCCAGCAGTCAACCTAGCGGGAGAGGCGGCAATGAGCAGTTCTTC

j_gene: TRBJ1-4
abundance: once
d_gene: .
v_gene: TRBV5-1
CDR3aa: CASSLVENEKLFF
CDR3nt: TGCGCCAGCAGCTTGGTGGAGAATGAAAAACTGTTTTTT

j_gene: TRBJ2-1
abundance: .
d_gene: .
v_gene: TRBV28
CDR3aa: CASSPAPVGHNEQFF
CDR3nt: TGTGCCAGCAGCCCGGCCCCGGTGGGGCACAATGAGCAGTTCTTC

j_gene: TRBJ2-1
abundance: .
d_gene: .
v_gene: TRBV6-6
CDR3aa: CASSPRVEQFF
CDR3nt: TGTGCCAGCAGCCCCAGGGTTGAGCAGTTCTTC

j_gene: TRBJ1-1
abundance: few
d_gene: TRBD1
v_gene: TRBV6-5
CDR3aa: CASSSTGARAFF
CDR3nt: TGTGCCAGCAGTTCAACAGGGGCAAGGGCTTTCTTT

j_gene: TRBJ1-1
abundance: .
d_gene: .
v_gene: TRBV2
CDR3aa: CASSWTGLPEAFF
CDR3nt: TGTGCCAGCTCCTGGACGGGATTACCTGAAGCTTTCTTT

j_gene: TRBJ1-4
abundance: .
d_gene: .
v_gene: TRBV25-1
CDR3aa: CASSESGRFEKLFF
CDR3nt: TGTGCCAGCAGTGAATCCGGTAGATTCGAAAAACTGTTTTTT

j_gene: TRBJ2-1
abundance: .
d_gene: .
v_gene: TRBV7-9
CDR3aa: CASSLTGIGKNEQFF
CDR3nt: TGTGCCAGCAGCTTAACAGGGATAGGGAAGAATGAGCAGTTCTTC

j_gene: TRBJ2-2
abundance: .
d_gene: TRBD2
v_gene: TRBV5-4
CDR3aa: CASSIRLAGGTGELFF
CDR3nt: TGTGCCAGCAGCATCCGACTAGCGGGGGGCACCGGGGAGCTGTTTTTT

j_gene: TRBJ1-6
abundance: few
d_gene: .
v_gene: TRBV7-9
CDR3aa: CASSFARSHSPLHF
CDR3nt: TGTGCCAGCAGCTTTGCCAGATCCCATTCACCCCTCCACTTT

j_gene: TRBJ2-3
abundance: once
d_gene: .
v_gene: TRBV29-1
CDR3aa: CSAAGTSRDTQYF
CDR3nt: TGCAGCGCGGCGGGGACTTCCAGGGATACGCAGTATTTT

j_gene: TRBJ1-4
abundance: .
d_gene: TRBD1
v_gene: TRBV30
CDR3aa: CAWRSPGGGEKLFF
CDR3nt: TGTGCCTGGAGGTCTCCAGGGGGCGGCGAAAAACTGTTTTTT

j_gene: TRBJ1-6
abundance: .
d_gene: .
v_gene: TRBV4-3
CDR3aa: CASSQDSTNSPLHF
CDR3nt: TGCGCCAGCAGCCAAGATTCCACAAATTCACCCCTCCACTTT

j_gene: TRBJ1-1
abundance: .
d_gene: .
v_gene: TRBV19
CDR3aa: CASSIKNRAGGTEAFF
CDR3nt: TGTGCCAGTAGTATCAAAAACCGGGCCGGGGGCACTGAAGCTTTCTTT